This TCR beta chain was documented in a study of T cells after yellow fever vaccination. Findings of the study overall: Re-detected after boosting: most primary clones, 96% of CD4 and about 85% of CD8.

TCRdb itself ran the 5' RACE reads through MiXCR, one entry per CDR3 protein. The data show about 200,000 distinct CDR3 sequences, 2.5% to 3.5% seen once. From germline, CDR1 is SGHRS and CDR2 YFSETQ. The CDR3 loop spans 15 amino acids. V gave up 4 bases and J gave up 4 bases; unmatched junction bases: 5. This clonotype was recorded many times. Its cognate antigen is unknown. This chain uses TRBV5-1 with TRBJ2-1; 10 nucleotides align to TRBD2. The receptor's source is a man younger than 30 who received the YFV17D yellow fever vaccine. This sample comprised CD4+ T cells sorted from PBMCs, obtained 10 days after the yellow fever booster vaccination. CDR3 in amino acids: CASSASGGGYNEQFF. The CDR3 coding sequence is TGCGCCAGCAGCGCAAGCGGGGGGGGTTACAATGAGCAGTTCTTC.